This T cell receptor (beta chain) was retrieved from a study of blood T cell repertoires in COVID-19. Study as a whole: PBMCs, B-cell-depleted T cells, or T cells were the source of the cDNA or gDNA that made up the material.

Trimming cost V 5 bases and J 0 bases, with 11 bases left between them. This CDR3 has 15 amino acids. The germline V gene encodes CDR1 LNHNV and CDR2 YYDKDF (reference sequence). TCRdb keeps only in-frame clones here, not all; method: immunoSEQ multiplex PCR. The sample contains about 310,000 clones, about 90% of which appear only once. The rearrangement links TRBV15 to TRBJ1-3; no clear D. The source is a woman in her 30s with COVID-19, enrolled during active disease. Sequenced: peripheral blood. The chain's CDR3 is CATSGLQSSGNTIYF. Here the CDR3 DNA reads TGTGCCACCAGCGGATTACAGAGCTCTGGAAACACCATATATTTT.